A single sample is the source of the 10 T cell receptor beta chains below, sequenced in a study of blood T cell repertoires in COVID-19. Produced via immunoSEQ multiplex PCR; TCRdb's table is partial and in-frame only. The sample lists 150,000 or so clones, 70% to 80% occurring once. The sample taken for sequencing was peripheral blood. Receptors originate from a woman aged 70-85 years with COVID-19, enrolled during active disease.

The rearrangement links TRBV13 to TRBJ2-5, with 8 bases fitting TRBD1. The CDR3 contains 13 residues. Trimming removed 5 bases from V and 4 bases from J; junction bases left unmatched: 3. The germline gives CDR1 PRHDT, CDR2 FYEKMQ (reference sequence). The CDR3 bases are TGTGCCAGCAGCCCGGACAGGGCAGAGACCCAGTACTTC. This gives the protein CASSPDRAETQYF. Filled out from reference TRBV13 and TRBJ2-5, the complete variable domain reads AAGVIQSPRHLIKEKRETATLKCYPIPRHDTVYWYQQGPGQDPQFLISFYEKMQSDKGSIPDRFSAQQFSDYHSELNMSSLELGDSALYFCASSPDRAETQYFGPGTRLLVL.

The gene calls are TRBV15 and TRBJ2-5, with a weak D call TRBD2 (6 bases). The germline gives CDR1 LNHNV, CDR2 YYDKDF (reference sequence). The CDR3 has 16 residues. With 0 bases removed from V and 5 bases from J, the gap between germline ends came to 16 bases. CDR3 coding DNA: TGTGCCACCAGCAGAGAGAGGCGGGGCTTACGGGAGACCCAGTACTTC. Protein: CATSRERRGLRETQYF.

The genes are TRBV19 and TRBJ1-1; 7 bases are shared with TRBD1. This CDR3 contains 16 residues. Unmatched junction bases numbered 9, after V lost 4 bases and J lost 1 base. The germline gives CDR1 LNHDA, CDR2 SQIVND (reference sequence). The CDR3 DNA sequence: TGTGCCAGTAGTAGCATGAGACAGGGTGAGAACACTGAAGCTTTCTTT. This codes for CASSSMRQGENTEAFF. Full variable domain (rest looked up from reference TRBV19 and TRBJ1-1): DGGITQSPKYLFRKEGQNVTLSCEQNLNHDAMYWYRQDPGQGLRLIYYSQIVNDFQKGDIAEGYSVSREKKESFPLTVTSAQKNPTAFYLCASSSMRQGENTEAFFGQGTRLTVV.

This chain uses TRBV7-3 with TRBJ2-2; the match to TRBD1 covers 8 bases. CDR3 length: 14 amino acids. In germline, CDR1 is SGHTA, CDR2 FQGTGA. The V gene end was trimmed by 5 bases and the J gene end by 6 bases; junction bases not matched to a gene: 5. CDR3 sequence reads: CASSPDRVAGELFF. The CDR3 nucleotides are TGTGCCAGCAGCCCGGACAGGGTCGCCGGGGAGCTGTTTTTT. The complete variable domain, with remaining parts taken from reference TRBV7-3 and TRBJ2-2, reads GAGVSQTPSNKVTEKGKYVELRCDPISGHTALYWYRQSLGQGPEFLIYFQGTGAADDSGLPNDRFFAVRPEGSVSTLKIQRTERGDSAVYLCASSPDRVAGELFFGEGSRLTVL.

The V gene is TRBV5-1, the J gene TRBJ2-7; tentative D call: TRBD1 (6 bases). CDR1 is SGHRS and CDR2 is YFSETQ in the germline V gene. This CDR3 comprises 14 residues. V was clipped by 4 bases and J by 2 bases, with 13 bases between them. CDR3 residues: CASSAGEYTYEQYF. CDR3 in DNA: TGCGCCAGCAGCGCAGGGGAGTACACCTACGAGCAGTACTTC. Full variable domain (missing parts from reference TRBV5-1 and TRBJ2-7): KAGVTQTPRYLIKTRGQQVTLSCSPISGHRSVSWYQQTPGQGLQFLFEYFSETQRNKGNFPGRFSGRQFSNSRSEMNVSTLELGDSALYLCASSAGEYTYEQYFGPGTRLTVT.

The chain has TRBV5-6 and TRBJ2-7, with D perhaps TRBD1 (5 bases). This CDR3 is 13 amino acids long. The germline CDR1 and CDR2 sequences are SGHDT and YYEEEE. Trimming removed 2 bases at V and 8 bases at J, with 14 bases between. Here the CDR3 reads CASSFVGSDKQYF. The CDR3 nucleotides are TGTGCCAGCAGCTTTGTTGGCTCGGACAAGCAGTACTTC. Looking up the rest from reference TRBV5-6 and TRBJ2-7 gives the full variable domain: DAGVTQSPTHLIKTRGQQVTLRCSPKSGHDTVSWYQQALGQGPQFIFQYYEEEERQRGNFPDRFSGHQFPNYSSELNVNALLLGDSALYLCASSFVGSDKQYFGPGTRLTVT.

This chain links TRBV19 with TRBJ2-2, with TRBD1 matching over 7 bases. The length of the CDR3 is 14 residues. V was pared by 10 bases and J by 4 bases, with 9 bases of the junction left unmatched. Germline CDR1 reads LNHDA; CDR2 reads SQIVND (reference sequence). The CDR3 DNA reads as TGTGCCACCAAGGGGGCAGGGGGCACCGGGGAGCTGTTTTTT. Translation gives CATKGAGGTGELFF.

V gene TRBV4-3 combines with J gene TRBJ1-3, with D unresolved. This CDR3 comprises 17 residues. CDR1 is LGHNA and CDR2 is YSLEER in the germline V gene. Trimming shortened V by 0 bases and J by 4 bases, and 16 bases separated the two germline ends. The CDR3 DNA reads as TGCGCCAGCAGCCAAGAACCCCTCGGGTTCTCCGGAAACACCATATATTTT. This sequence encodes CASSQEPLGFSGNTIYF.

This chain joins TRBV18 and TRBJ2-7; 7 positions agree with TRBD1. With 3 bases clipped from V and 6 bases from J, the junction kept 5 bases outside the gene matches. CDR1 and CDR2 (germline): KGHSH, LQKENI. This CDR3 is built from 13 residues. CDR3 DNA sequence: TGTGCCAGCTCACCGCTCACAGGGGCCGAGCAGTACTTC. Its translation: CASSPLTGAEQYF.

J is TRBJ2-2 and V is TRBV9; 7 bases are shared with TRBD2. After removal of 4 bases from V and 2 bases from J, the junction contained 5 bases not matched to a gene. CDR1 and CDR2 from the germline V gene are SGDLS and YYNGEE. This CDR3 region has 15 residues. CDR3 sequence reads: CASSPGLVNTGELFF. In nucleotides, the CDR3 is TGTGCCAGCAGCCCCGGACTAGTAAACACCGGGGAGCTGTTTTTT.